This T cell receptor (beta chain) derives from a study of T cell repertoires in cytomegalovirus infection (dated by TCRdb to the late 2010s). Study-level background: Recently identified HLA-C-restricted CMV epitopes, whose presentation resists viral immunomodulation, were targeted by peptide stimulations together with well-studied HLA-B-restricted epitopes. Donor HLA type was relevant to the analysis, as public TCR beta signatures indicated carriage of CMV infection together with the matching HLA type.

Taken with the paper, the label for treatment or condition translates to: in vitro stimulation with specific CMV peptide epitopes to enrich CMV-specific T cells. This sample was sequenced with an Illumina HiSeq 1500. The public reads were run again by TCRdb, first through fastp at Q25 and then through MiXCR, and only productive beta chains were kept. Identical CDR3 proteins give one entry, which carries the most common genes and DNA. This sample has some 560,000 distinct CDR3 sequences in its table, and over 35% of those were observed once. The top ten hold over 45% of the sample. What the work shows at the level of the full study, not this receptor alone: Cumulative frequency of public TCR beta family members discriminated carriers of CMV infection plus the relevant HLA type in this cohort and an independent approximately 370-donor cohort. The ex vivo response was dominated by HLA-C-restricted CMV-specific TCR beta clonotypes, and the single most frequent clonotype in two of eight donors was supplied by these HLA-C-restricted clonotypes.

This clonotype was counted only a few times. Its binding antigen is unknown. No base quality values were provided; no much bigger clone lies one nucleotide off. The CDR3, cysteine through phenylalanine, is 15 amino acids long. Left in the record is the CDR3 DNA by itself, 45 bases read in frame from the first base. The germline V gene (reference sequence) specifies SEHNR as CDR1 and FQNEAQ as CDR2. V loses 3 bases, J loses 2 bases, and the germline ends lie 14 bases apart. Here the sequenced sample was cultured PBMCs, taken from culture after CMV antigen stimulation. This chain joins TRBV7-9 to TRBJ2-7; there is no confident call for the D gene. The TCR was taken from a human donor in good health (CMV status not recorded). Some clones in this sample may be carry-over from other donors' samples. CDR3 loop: CASSFYELSTYEQYF. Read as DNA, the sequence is TGTGCCAGCAGCTTTTATGAGCTCAGTACCTACGAGCAGTACTTC.